The 3 T cell receptor beta chains below come from one sample, sequenced in a study of T-cell memory formation after mild COVID-19. Using its own MiXCR run on the 5' RACE reads, TCRdb lists one record per CDR3 protein. The sample has under 650,000 distinct CDR3 sequences; roughly 17% are singletons. Input material: PBMCs or a T cell subset sorted from them (not recorded which). The source is an adult woman who had mild COVID-19 (a few samples of this study predate the infection). Cell type and time point are not known.

This clonotype has just a few counts. This chain joins TRBV18 and TRBJ2-2; 7 bases map to TRBD1. With 4 bases clipped from V and 7 bases from J, the junction kept 12 bases outside the gene matches. The germline gives CDR1 KGHSH, CDR2 LQKENI. This CDR3 spans 16 amino acids. The CDR3 nucleotides are TGTGCCAGCTCACTGGGGACAGAGGACGTACACGGGGAGCTGTTTTTT. Residues: CASSLGTEDVHGELFF.

The chain combines TRBV7-9 with TRBJ2-3; D may be TRBD2 (5 bases). The CDR3 has 12 residues. V lost 5 bases and J 9 bases, leaving 12 bases between the germline ends. Looked up from germline, CDR1 is SEHNR and CDR2 is FQNEAQ (reference sequence). CDR3 sequence (DNA): TGTGCCAGCAGCGCCCAGGACTCAACGCAGTATTTT. Translating gives CASSAQDSTQYF.

In its sample, this clonotype was seen a few times. Here the CDR3 reads CAWDRGSETQYF. CDR3 sequence (DNA): TGTGCCTGGGACAGGGGGTCAGAGACCCAGTACTTC. This chain uses TRBV30 with TRBJ2-5; 9 nucleotides match TRBD1. Germline-derived CDR1 and CDR2 are GTSNPN and SVGIG (reference sequence). The CDR3 consists of 12 residues. With 5 bases clipped from V and 4 bases from J, the junction kept 2 bases outside the gene matches. The entire variable domain, with the rest obtained from reference TRBV30 and TRBJ2-5, is as follows: SQTIHQWPATLVQPVGSPLSLECTVEGTSNPNLYWYRQAAGRGLQLLFYSVGIGQISSEVPQNLSASRPQDRQFILSSKKLLLSDSGFYLCAWDRGSETQYFGPGTRLLVL.